The source of this TCR beta chain is a study of early T cells in non-severe SARS-CoV-2 infection. Study overall: Investigators sequenced bulk RNA drawn from unsorted whole blood, and chains remained unpaired.

General study points: A preference for anti-spike CD8 responses marked VDJdb matching, which missed private and CD4 specificities.

The table lists this clonotype with many counts. Its antigen is unknown. Germline CDR1 and CDR2: GTSNPN and SVGIG (reference sequence). V was clipped by 1 base and J by 2 bases, with 9 bases between them. This CDR3 is 15 amino acids long. Unique molecular identifiers were added to individual cDNA molecules. MiXCR, applied by TCRdb to the 5' RACE reads, yields one record per CDR3 protein. The data hold about 80,000 distinct CDR3 sequences, with about 12% observed a single time. The TCR comes from an adult who was a healthcare worker with PCR-confirmed SARS-CoV-2 infection or an uninfected control (not recorded which). The V and J genes are TRBV30 and TRBJ2-6, with a possible D match to TRBD2 (5 bases). Sequenced input: whole blood. As DNA, the CDR3 is TGTGCCTGGAGTGCGGGGTTAGCTGGGGCCAACGTCCTGACTTTC. This gives the protein CAWSAGLAGANVLTF.